Following are 27 T cell receptor beta chains from one sample sequenced in a study of PD-L1 blockade in urothelial cancer. TCRdb keeps only in-frame clones here, not all; method: immunoSEQ multiplex PCR. The repertoire consists of around 62,000 clones, with 88% occurring once and the leading ten covering about 11%. Specified time point: peripheral blood 6 weeks after treatment start. The source material was PBMCs, sampled around atezolizumab (anti-PD-L1) treatment. The source is a man in his 60s with urothelial cancer.

The gene calls are TRBV6-6 and TRBJ2-1; TRBD2 agrees at 10 bases. Losses at the gene ends were 5 bases for V and 9 bases for J; bases not matched to a gene: 7. Germline values: CDR1 MNHNY, CDR2 SVGAGI (reference sequence). This CDR3 has 14 amino acids. The CDR3 is CASSLTSGSLEQFF. CDR3 bases: TGTGCCAGCAGTCTGACTAGCGGGTCTCTTGAGCAGTTCTTC.

The rearrangement links TRBV2 to TRBJ1-2; maybe TRBD1 (6 bases). Germline-derived CDR1 and CDR2 are SNHLY and FYNNEI. The length of the CDR3 is 14 residues. Between the trimmed V and J ends, which lost 7 bases and 2 bases, there was a span of 14 bases. CDR3 sequence reads: CASIVGQLNYGYTF. The CDR3, as DNA: TGTGCCAGCATCGTGGGACAACTGAACTATGGCTACACCTTC.

This clone was found once. V gene TRBV7-6 combines with J gene TRBJ2-7; D perhaps matches TRBD2 (5 bases). CDR3 length: 15 amino acids. V was shortened by 7 bases and J by 2 bases, with 18 bases between the two germline ends. The germline CDR1 and CDR2 sequences are SGHVS and FNYEAQ. This chain's CDR3 is CASTSGFLGAYEQYF. CDR3 bases: TGTGCCAGCACTTCCGGATTCCTCGGGGCCTACGAGCAGTACTTC.

This clone was detected only a few times. The chain employs TRBV10-3 and TRBJ1-2; D gene uncertain. The ends were cut back, 11 bases at V and 4 bases at J, with 17 bases in the middle. This CDR3 spans 13 amino acids. Germline assignment: CDR1 ENHRY and CDR2 SYGVKD. CDR3 in amino acids: CASLVGRGYGYTF. The CDR3 DNA follows: TGTGCCTCCTTGGTTGGTCGGGGCTATGGCTACACCTTC.

The V call is TRBV6-1, the J call TRBJ1-3; D possibly corresponds to TRBD1 (6 bases). The CDR3 length is 15 residues. V gave up 4 bases and J gave up 1 base, with 11 bases separating them. The germline V gene encodes CDR1 MNHNS and CDR2 SASEGT. CDR3 sequence reads: CASSAIQGSGNTIYF. The CDR3 nucleotides read TGTGCCAGCAGTGCCATACAGGGATCTGGAAACACCATATATTTT.

This sequence joins TRBV29-1 and TRBJ2-3, with D perhaps TRBD2 (6 bases). V lost 5 bases, J lost 2 bases, and 11 bases lay in between. CDR3 length: 13 residues. Germline CDR1 is SQVTM and CDR2 is ANQGSEA. CDR3 coding DNA: TGCAGCGTTCTCGGGGGAAACACAGATACGCAGTATTTT. This sequence encodes CSVLGGNTDTQYF.

The V and J genes are TRBV30 and TRBJ2-2; D not certain. The CDR3 is 12 residues long. V was trimmed by 4 bases and J by 9 bases, leaving 12 bases between them. Germline loops: CDR1 GTSNPN, CDR2 SVGIG (reference sequence). DNA for the CDR3: TGTGCCTGGACCCCCAACTCCCGGGAGCTGTTTTTT. Amino acid sequence: CAWTPNSRELFF.

This clone has just a few counts. The V call is TRBV6-5, the J call TRBJ1-5, with 7 bases identical to TRBD1. Germline trimming cut 5 bases from V and 7 bases from J; bases unmatched to any gene: 11. Germline CDR1 reads MNHEY; CDR2 reads SVGAGI. The CDR3 spans 15 residues. The CDR3 reads CASSTLQGMGQPQHF. CDR3 coding DNA: TGTGCCAGCAGTACCCTACAGGGGATGGGCCAGCCCCAGCATTTT.

V usage is TRBV11-2 and J usage is TRBJ2-2, with a tentative D call TRBD2 (6 bases). The CDR3 contains 15 residues. Germline V CDR1 and CDR2: SGHAT, FQNNGV. V shed 6 bases and J shed 6 bases, with 17 bases lying between them. CDR3 nucleotides: TGTGCCAGCAGTCCTCCCGGGGCGGGGTCCGGGGAGCTGTTTTTT. Residues: CASSPPGAGSGELFF.

The chain combines TRBV29-1 with TRBJ2-7; a possible D gene is TRBD2 (7 bases). The CDR3 runs to 13 residues. Trimming removed 7 bases from V and 0 bases from J, with 13 bases in between. Germline V lookup: CDR1 SQVTM, CDR2 ANQGSEA. The CDR3 protein is CSAKGGFSYEQYF. The DNA of the CDR3 is TGCAGCGCCAAGGGGGGGTTCTCCTACGAGCAGTACTTC.

The chain links TRBV7-2 to TRBJ1-1; no firm D call. With 0 bases removed from V and 8 bases from J, the gap between germline ends came to 13 bases. This CDR3 contains 14 residues. Germline V lookup: CDR1 SGHTA, CDR2 FQGNSA. CDR3 region: CASSLAPPTPEAFF. CDR3 nucleotides: TGTGCCAGCAGCTTAGCCCCACCCACACCAGAAGCTTTCTTT.

The V and J genes are TRBV4-1 and TRBJ2-1, with a possible D match to TRBD2 (5 bases). The CDR3 extends over 17 amino acids. Trimming shortened V by 3 bases and J by 3 bases, and 18 bases separated the two germline ends. Germline CDR1 and CDR2: MGHRA and YSYEKL. The CDR3 loop is CASSQVEAREYYNEQFF. CDR3 DNA sequence: TGCGCCAGCAGCCAGGTCGAGGCGAGGGAGTACTACAATGAGCAGTTCTTC.

The rearrangement joins TRBV7-6 to TRBJ2-1; 7 bases match TRBD1. Germline V gene sequence: CDR1 SGHVS, CDR2 FNYEAQ. The trim removed 4 bases at V and 1 base at J, leaving 1 base unmatched. The CDR3 spans 14 residues. The CDR3 spells CASSYRGSYNEQFF. CDR3 sequence (DNA): TGTGCCAGCAGCTACAGGGGATCCTACAATGAGCAGTTCTTC.

The chain is built from TRBV28 and TRBJ2-5; D might be TRBD1 (5 bases). This CDR3 has 11 residues. V lost 1 base to trimming and J lost 10 bases, with 7 bases between them. Germline CDR1 and CDR2: MDHEN and SYDVKM. The CDR3 here is CASSLSGNQYF. The CDR3 nucleotides are TGTGCCAGCAGTTTATCAGGGAACCAGTACTTC.

The rearrangement links TRBV9 to TRBJ2-3; 8 nucleotides align to TRBD2. The CDR3 has 15 residues. From germline, CDR1 is SGDLS and CDR2 YYNGEE. With 3 bases clipped from V and 4 bases from J, the junction kept 7 bases outside the gene matches. For the CDR3, the DNA is TGTGCCAGCAGCGCCACGGCGGGGGGCCCAGATACGCAGTATTTT. Its translation: CASSATAGGPDTQYF.

This chain connects TRBV28 to TRBJ2-3; 8 nucleotides match TRBD1. Per the germline V gene, CDR1 is MDHEN and CDR2 is SYDVKM. The CDR3 is 15 residues long. V gave up 3 bases and J gave up 7 bases; unmatched junction bases: 9. The CDR3 coding sequence is TGTGCCAGCAGTTTTTTGGACAGGGTTCTTCATACGCAGTATTTT. Translated: CASSFLDRVLHTQYF.

The gene calls are TRBV25-1 and TRBJ2-3, with D uncertain. Trimming pared 0 bases from V and 3 bases from J, leaving 7 bases between. CDR3 length: 14 amino acids. Germline CDR1 and CDR2: MGHDK and SYGVNS. As DNA, the CDR3 is TGTGCCAGCAGTGAATACGGAGATACAGATACGCAGTATTTT. Translating it yields CASSEYGDTDTQYF.

The chain couples TRBV5-1 to TRBJ2-5, with a tentative D call TRBD2 (6 bases). V gave up 0 bases and J gave up 5 bases, with 14 bases separating them. The CDR3 sequence is 15 residues long. In germline, CDR1 is SGHRS, CDR2 YFSETQ. DNA for the CDR3: TGCGCCAGCAGCTTGGCAGGCGGGACGAGGGAGACCCAGTACTTC. Its protein is CASSLAGGTRETQYF.

V and J are TRBV11-3 and TRBJ2-7, with 7 nucleotides matching TRBD1. The CDR3 is made up of 14 amino acids. The V gene end was trimmed by 0 bases and the J gene end by 4 bases; junction bases not matched to a gene: 3. Germline CDR1 SGHNT, CDR2 YENEEA. CDR3 amino acids: CASSLDSGQYEQYF. Written as DNA, the CDR3 is TGTGCCAGCAGCTTAGATTCGGGACAGTACGAGCAGTACTTC.

The chain combines TRBV7-8 with TRBJ2-4, with 7 bases identical to TRBD2. Trimming cost V 2 bases and J 6 bases; bases outside gene matches: 4. The CDR3 extends over 14 amino acids. The germline gives CDR1 SGHVS, CDR2 FQNEAQ. CDR3 loop: CASSLPQRGNIQYF. CDR3 nucleotide sequence: TGTGCCAGCAGCTTACCCCAGCGGGGAAACATTCAGTACTTC.

V and J are TRBV21-1 and TRBJ2-1; the listed D gene, TRBD2, was not tested against the DNA. TRBV21-1 counts as a pseudogene. CDR3 size: 15 residues. The chain's CDR3 is CASSTGAGLNNEQFF. The CDR3 nucleotides read TGTGCCAGCAGCACCGGTGCGGGGTTAAACAATGAGCAGTTCTTC.

The chain couples TRBV29-1 to TRBJ2-5; D is unresolved. Trimming removed 5 bases at V and 0 bases at J, with 13 bases between. Per germline, CDR1 SQVTM and CDR2 ANQGSEA. The CDR3 spans 14 residues. As DNA, the CDR3 is TGCAGCGTTTCTAGGCCCCCGTACCAAGAGACCCAGTACTTC. This gives the protein CSVSRPPYQETQYF.

The chain has TRBV7-8 and TRBJ1-1; 7 bases align to TRBD1. This CDR3 has 15 residues. Losses at the gene ends were 5 bases for V and 5 bases for J; bases not matched to a gene: 11. Germline loops: CDR1 SGHVS, CDR2 FQNEAQ. CDR3 residues: CASSQRQGPGTEAFF. The CDR3 coding sequence is TGTGCCAGCAGCCAACGACAGGGCCCAGGTACTGAAGCTTTCTTT.

The gene calls are TRBV11-2 and TRBJ2-7; 7 bases align to TRBD1. With 5 bases clipped from V and 1 base from J, the junction kept 5 bases outside the gene matches. The length of the CDR3 is 14 residues. In germline, CDR1 is SGHAT, CDR2 FQNNGV. Here the CDR3 reads CASSLGQESYEQYF. The CDR3 DNA sequence: TGTGCCAGCAGCCTAGGACAGGAATCCTACGAGCAGTACTTC.

The J gene is TRBJ2-1, the V gene TRBV6-6; a possible D gene is TRBD1 (6 bases). The CDR3 runs to 16 residues. V was trimmed by 0 bases and J by 5 bases, leaving 14 bases between them. In germline, CDR1 is MNHNY, CDR2 SVGAGI (reference sequence). The CDR3 sequence is CASSYSKYRDDNEQFF. The CDR3 nucleotides read TGTGCCAGCAGTTACTCGAAGTACAGGGATGACAATGAGCAGTTCTTC.

CDR3 residues: CASNLLDGGDGNTIYF. The CDR3 coding sequence is TGTGCCAGCAACCTACTCGACGGGGGGGATGGAAACACCATATATTTT. J is TRBJ1-3 and V is TRBV5-6; a weak D match, TRBD1 (5 bases). Per the germline V gene, CDR1 is SGHDT and CDR2 is YYEEEE. V lost 6 bases to trimming and J lost 3 bases, with 19 bases between them. The CDR3 totals 16 residues.

The chain combines TRBV9 with TRBJ2-7; 10 nucleotides agree with TRBD2. V lost 7 bases and J lost 2; bases outside the gene matches: 9. This CDR3 is built from 15 residues. The germline gives CDR1 SGDLS, CDR2 YYNGEE. Here the CDR3 reads CASSPSGSITYEQYF. The CDR3 region has the DNA TGTGCCAGCTCCCCTAGCGGGAGTATCACCTACGAGCAGTACTTC.